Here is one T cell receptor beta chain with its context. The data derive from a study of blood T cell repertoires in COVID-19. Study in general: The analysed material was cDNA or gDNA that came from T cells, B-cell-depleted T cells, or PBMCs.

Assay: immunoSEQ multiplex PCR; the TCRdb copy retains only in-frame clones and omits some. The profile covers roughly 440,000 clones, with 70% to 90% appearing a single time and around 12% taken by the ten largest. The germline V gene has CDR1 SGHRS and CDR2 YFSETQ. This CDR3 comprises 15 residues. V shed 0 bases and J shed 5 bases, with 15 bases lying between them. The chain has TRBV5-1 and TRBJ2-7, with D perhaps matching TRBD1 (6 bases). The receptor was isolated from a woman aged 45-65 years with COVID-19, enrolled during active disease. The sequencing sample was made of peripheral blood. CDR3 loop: CASSLGAFTGNEQYF. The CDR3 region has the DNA TGCGCCAGCAGCTTGGGGGCGTTCACAGGGAACGAGCAGTACTTC.